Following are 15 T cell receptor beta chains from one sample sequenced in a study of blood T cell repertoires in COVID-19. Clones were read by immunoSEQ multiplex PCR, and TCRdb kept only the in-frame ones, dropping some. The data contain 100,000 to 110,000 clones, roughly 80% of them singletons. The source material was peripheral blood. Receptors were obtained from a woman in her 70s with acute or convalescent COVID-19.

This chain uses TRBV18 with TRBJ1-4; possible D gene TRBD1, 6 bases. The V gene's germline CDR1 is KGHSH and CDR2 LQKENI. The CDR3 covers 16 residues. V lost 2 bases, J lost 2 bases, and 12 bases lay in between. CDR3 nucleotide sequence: TGTGCCAGCTCACCAAACAGGGTGGGGACTAATGAAAAACTGTTTTTT. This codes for CASSPNRVGTNEKLFF. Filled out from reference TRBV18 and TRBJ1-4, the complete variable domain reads NAGVMQNPRHLVRRRGQEARLRCSPMKGHSHVYWYRQLPEEGLKFMVYLQKENIIDESGMPKERFSAEFPKEGPSILRIQQVVRGDSAAYFCASSPNRVGTNEKLFFGSGTQLSVL.

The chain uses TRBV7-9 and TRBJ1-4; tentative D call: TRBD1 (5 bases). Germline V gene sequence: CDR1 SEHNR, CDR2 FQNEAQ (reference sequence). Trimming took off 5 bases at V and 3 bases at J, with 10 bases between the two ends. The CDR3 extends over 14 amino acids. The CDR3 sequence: CASSDPGSNEKLFF. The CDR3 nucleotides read TGTGCCAGCAGCGACCCAGGGTCTAATGAAAAACTGTTTTTT. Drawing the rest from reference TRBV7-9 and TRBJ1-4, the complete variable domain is DTGVSQNPRHKITKRGQNVTFRCDPISEHNRLYWYRQTLGQGPEFLTYFQNEAQLEKSRLLSDRFSAERPKGSFSTLEIQRTEQGDSAMYLCASSDPGSNEKLFFGSGTQLSVL.

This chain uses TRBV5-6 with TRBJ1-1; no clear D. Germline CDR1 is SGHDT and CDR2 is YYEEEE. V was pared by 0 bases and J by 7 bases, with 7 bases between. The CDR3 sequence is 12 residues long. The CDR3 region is CASSLAYGEAFF. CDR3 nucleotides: TGTGCCAGCAGCTTGGCCTACGGTGAAGCTTTCTTT.

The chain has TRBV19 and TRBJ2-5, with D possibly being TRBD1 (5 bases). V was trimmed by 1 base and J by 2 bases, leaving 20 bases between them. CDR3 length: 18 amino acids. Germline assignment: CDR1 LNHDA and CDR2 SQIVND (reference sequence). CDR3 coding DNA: TGTGCCAGTAGTATAGGAGGTTGGACGGACATAAAGCAAGAGACCCAGTACTTC. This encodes CASSIGGWTDIKQETQYF.

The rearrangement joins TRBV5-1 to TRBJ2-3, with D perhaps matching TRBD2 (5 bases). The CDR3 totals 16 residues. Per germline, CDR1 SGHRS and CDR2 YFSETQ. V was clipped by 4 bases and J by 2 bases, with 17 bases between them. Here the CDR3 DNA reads TGCGCCAGCAGCGCCTCCACCGGGATCGCCACAGATACGCAGTATTTT. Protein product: CASSASTGIATDTQYF.

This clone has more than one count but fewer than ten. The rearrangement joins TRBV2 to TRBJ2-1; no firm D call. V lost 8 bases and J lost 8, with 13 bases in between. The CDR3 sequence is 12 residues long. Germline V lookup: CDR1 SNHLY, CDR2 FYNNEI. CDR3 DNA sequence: TGTGCCAGCTTAGATCCTGCGGATGAGCAGTTCTTC. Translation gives CASLDPADEQFF.

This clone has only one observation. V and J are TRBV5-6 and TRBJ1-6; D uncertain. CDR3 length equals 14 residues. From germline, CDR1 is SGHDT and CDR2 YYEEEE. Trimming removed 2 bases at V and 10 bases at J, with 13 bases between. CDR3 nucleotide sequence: TGTGCCAGCAGCTTCGGCGGGAACGGCTCACCCCTCCACTTT. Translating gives CASSFGGNGSPLHF.

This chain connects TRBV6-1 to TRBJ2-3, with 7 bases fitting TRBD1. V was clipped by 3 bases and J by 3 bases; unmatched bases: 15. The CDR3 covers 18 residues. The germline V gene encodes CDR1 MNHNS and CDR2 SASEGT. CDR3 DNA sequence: TGTGCCAGCAGTGATCCGGGACAGAGAAATATCCGTACAGATACGCAGTATTTT. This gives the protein CASSDPGQRNIRTDTQYF.

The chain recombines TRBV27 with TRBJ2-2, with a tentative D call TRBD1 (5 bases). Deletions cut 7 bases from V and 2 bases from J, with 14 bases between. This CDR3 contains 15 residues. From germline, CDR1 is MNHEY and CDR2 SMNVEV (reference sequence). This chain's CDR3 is CASMFGRVNTGELFF. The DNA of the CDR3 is TGTGCCAGCATGTTTGGCAGGGTCAACACCGGGGAGCTGTTTTTT.

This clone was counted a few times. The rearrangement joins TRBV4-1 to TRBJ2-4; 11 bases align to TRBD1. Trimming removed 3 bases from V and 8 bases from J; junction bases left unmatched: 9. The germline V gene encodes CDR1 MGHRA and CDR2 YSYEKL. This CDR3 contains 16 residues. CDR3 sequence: CASSQGTGGSWDIQYF. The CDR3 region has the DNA TGCGCCAGCAGCCAGGGGACAGGGGGATCCTGGGACATTCAGTACTTC.

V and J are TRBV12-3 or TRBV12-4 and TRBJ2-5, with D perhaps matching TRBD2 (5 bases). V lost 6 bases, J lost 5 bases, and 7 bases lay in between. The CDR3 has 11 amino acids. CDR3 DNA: TGTGCCAGCAGGGAGGCGGAGACCCAGTACTTC. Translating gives CASREAETQYF.

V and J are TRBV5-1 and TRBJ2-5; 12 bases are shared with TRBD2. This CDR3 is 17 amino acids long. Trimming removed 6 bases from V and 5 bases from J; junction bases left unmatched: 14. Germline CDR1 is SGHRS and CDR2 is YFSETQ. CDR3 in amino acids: CASTPTLAGGPGETQYF. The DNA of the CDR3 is TGCGCCAGCACGCCTACGCTAGCGGGGGGGCCCGGGGAGACCCAGTACTTC.

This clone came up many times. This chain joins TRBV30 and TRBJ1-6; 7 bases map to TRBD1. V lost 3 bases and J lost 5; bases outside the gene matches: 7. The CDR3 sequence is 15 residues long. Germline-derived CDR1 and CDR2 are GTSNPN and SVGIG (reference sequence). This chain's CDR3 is CAWRPKQGNNSPLHF. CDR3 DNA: TGTGCCTGGAGACCAAAACAGGGGAATAATTCACCCCTCCACTTT.

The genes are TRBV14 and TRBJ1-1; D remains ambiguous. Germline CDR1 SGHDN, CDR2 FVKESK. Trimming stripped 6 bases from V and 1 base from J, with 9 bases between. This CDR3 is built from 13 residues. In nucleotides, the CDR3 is TGTGCCAGCAGTCACGACTCGAACACTGAAGCTTTCTTT. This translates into CASSHDSNTEAFF.

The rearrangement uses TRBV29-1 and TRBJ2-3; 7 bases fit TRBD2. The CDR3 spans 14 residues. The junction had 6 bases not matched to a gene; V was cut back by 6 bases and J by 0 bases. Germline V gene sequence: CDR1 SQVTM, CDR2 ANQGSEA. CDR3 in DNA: TGCAGCGTGAAGAGCGGGGCTAGCACAGATACGCAGTATTTT. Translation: CSVKSGASTDTQYF.